What follows are 13 T cell receptor beta chains derived from one specimen sequenced in a study of blood T cell repertoires in COVID-19. This table comes from immunoSEQ multiplex PCR, and its TCRdb copy is limited to in-frame clones, with some not included. The top ten hold 11% of the sample, which has about 52,000 clones, 70% to 85% seen once. Sequencing was carried out using peripheral blood. These receptors were obtained from a man older than 75 with COVID-19, enrolled during active disease.

This clone appeared once. CDR3 sequence (DNA): TGTGCCAGCAGCTTAGACGACATCGATGGCTACACCTTC. It yields the protein CASSLDDIDGYTF. This rearrangement joins TRBV7-9 to TRBJ1-2; D uncertain. V was trimmed by 1 base and J by 6 bases, leaving 9 bases between them. The germline V gene has CDR1 SEHNR and CDR2 FQNEAQ (reference sequence). There are 13 residues in the CDR3.

The rearrangement joins TRBV19 to TRBJ1-2; TRBD1 aligns across 8 bases. V dropped 4 bases and J dropped 3; count of bases not matched to a gene: 7. Per germline, CDR1 LNHDA and CDR2 SQIVND (reference sequence). This CDR3 has 15 amino acids. For the CDR3, the DNA is TGTGCCAGTAGTAGCGGACAGGGCCGGGACTATGGCTACACCTTC. Translation gives CASSSGQGRDYGYTF.

This clone has a count of ten or more. V gene TRBV7-8 combines with J gene TRBJ2-2; 9 positions match TRBD1. Trimming cost V 5 bases and J 6 bases; bases outside gene matches: 4. CDR1 and CDR2 from the germline V gene are SGHVS and FQNEAQ. The CDR3 runs 14 residues. The CDR3 DNA reads TGTGCCAGCAGCAACAACAGGGGGCCCGGGGAGCTGTTTTTT. It translates to CASSNNRGPGELFF.

This clone was recorded a few times. The chain recombines TRBV11-2 with TRBJ2-3, with unresolved D. Trimming removed 0 bases from V and 2 bases from J, with 9 bases in between. The CDR3 runs 15 residues. CDR1 and CDR2 from the germline V gene are SGHAT and FQNNGV. DNA for the CDR3: TGTGCCAGCAGCTTAGATCGAGGCGACACAGATACGCAGTATTTT. Its protein is CASSLDRGDTDTQYF.

This rearrangement joins TRBV6-5 to TRBJ1-2; D not resolved. The CDR3 is 12 amino acids. Germline V CDR1 and CDR2: MNHEY, SVGAGI. Trimming took 4 bases from V and 0 from J, leaving 3 bases between them. CDR3 DNA sequence: TGTGCCAGCAGTTTCTCTAACTATGGCTACACCTTC. Its protein is CASSFSNYGYTF.

The rearrangement uses TRBV5-4 and TRBJ1-1; 7 nucleotides agree with TRBD1. Trimming took 4 bases from V and 3 from J; bases not matched to a gene: 3. This CDR3 is built from 13 residues. CDR1 and CDR2 (germline): SGHNT, YYREEE (reference sequence). The CDR3 loop is CASSPQGHTEAFF. DNA for the CDR3: TGTGCCAGCAGCCCACAGGGGCACACTGAAGCTTTCTTT.

The chain combines TRBV28 with TRBJ1-4; D is perhaps TRBD1 (6 bases). The CDR3 is 14 residues long. Between the trimmed V and J ends, which lost 6 bases and 7 bases, there was a span of 15 bases. Germline loops: CDR1 MDHEN, CDR2 SYDVKM. The CDR3: CASSLTQGPEKLFF. The CDR3 DNA is TGTGCCAGCAGCCTCACACAGGGACCTGAAAAACTGTTTTTT.

The gene calls are TRBV3-1 (or the pseudogene TRBV3-2) and TRBJ2-3; TRBD2 matches at 11 bases. V lost 3 bases, J lost 3 bases, and 2 bases stayed unmatched. The V gene's germline CDR1 is LGHDT and CDR2 YNNKEL (reference sequence). This CDR3 is 15 amino acids long. The CDR3 coding sequence is TGTGCCAGCAGCCATGGACTAGCGGGTACAGATACGCAGTATTTT. It is translated as CASSHGLAGTDTQYF.

V is TRBV6-5 and J is TRBJ1-6; 11 nucleotides agree with TRBD1. Trimming at V came to 6 bases and at J to 9 bases, leaving 7 bases not matched to a gene. The CDR3 length is 15 residues. Germline CDR1 is MNHEY and CDR2 is SVGAGI. The CDR3 region is CASRRPGQGGSPLHF. The CDR3 coding sequence is TGTGCCAGCAGACGGCCGGGACAGGGGGGTTCACCCCTCCACTTT.

The CDR3: CASSPGTEWAASNQPQHF. The CDR3 nucleotides read TGTGCCAGCTCACCCGGGACAGAATGGGCGGCTAGCAATCAGCCCCAGCATTTT. The chain is built from TRBV18 and TRBJ1-5; 7 bases match TRBD1. Per the germline V gene, CDR1 is KGHSH and CDR2 is LQKENI. The length of the CDR3 is 18 residues. V was clipped by 3 bases and J by 0 bases; unmatched bases: 11.

This clone was found a few times. The chain is built from TRBV27 and TRBJ1-5, with 10 bases fitting TRBD1. This CDR3 is 18 amino acids long. With 4 bases clipped from V and 2 bases from J, the junction kept 11 bases outside the gene matches. Germline assignment: CDR1 MNHEY and CDR2 SMNVEV (reference sequence). CDR3 DNA: TGTGCCAGCAGTTCAACCCTAGACGGGACAGGGGGCAATCAGCCCCAGCATTTT. This translates into CASSSTLDGTGGNQPQHF.

The rearrangement joins TRBV19 to TRBJ2-2, with unresolved D. The CDR3 is 14 residues long. Germline V gene sequence: CDR1 LNHDA, CDR2 SQIVND (reference sequence). Trimming removed 1 base from V and 1 base from J, with 4 bases in between. The CDR3 sequence: CASSIVVNTGELFF. The CDR3 DNA follows: TGTGCCAGTAGTATAGTAGTGAACACCGGGGAGCTGTTTTTT.

The genes are TRBV19 and TRBJ1-6; 8 nucleotides agree with TRBD1. With V trimmed by 4 bases and J by 10 bases, 9 bases remained unmatched. Germline loops: CDR1 LNHDA, CDR2 SQIVND (reference sequence). The CDR3 is 15 amino acids. For the CDR3, the DNA is TGTGCCAGTAGTACTCGGACAGGGAGAAGCTCACCCCTCCACTTT. Protein product: CASSTRTGRSSPLHF.